A single sample gave rise to the 5 T cell receptor beta chains below, sequenced in a study of PD-1 blockade in mismatch repair-deficient tumors. The method was immunoSEQ multiplex PCR; TCRdb's version includes in-frame clones alone and lacks a portion of them. The table has about 18,000 clones, about 80% seen once. The specimen comprised PBMCs, sampled 22 to 25 weeks after starting pembrolizumab. All receptors come from an adult with mismatch repair-deficient cancer.

This rearrangement joins TRBV4-1 to TRBJ2-3, with 12 bases fitting TRBD2. CDR3 length equals 18 residues. V was clipped by 1 base and J by 5 bases; unmatched bases: 10. Germline V gene data show CDR1 as MGHRA and CDR2 as YSYEKL. DNA for the CDR3: TGCGCCAGCAGCCAAGGGTCCGGACTAGCGGGATTAGTAGATACGCAGTATTTT. Amino acid sequence: CASSQGSGLAGLVDTQYF.

Only a few counts were recorded for this clone. The CDR3 spells CASSSRGQTGKPQHF. In nucleotides, the CDR3 is TGTGCCAGCAGCTCAAGGGGGCAAACAGGCAAGCCCCAGCATTTT. The rearrangement links TRBV7-8 to TRBJ1-5; the match to TRBD1 covers 7 bases. This CDR3 has 15 residues. J was trimmed by 8 bases and V by 4 bases; bases with no gene match: 11. Germline lookup yields CDR1 SGHVS and CDR2 FQNEAQ.

The chain has TRBV28 and TRBJ2-1, with 7 positions matching TRBD2. Germline V lookup: CDR1 MDHEN, CDR2 SYDVKM. Unmatched junction bases numbered 7, after V lost 6 bases and J lost 8 bases. CDR3 length: 13 amino acids. CDR3 protein: CASSPTSRDEQFF. As DNA, the CDR3 is TGTGCCAGCAGCCCGACTAGCAGGGATGAGCAGTTCTTC.

This chain uses TRBV6-1 with TRBJ1-2; D unclear. V lost 0 bases, J lost 13 bases, and 15 bases lay in between. The germline V gene has CDR1 MNHNS and CDR2 SASEGT. This CDR3 is 13 amino acids long. CDR3 in DNA: TGTGCCAGCAGTGAAGCCGGGATGATGGGTTTCACCTTC. Translated: CASSEAGMMGFTF.

V is TRBV6-5 and J is TRBJ2-7, with 11 bases matching TRBD2. J lost 2 bases, V lost 2 bases, and 5 bases had no gene match. The CDR3 loop spans 16 amino acids. CDR1 MNHEY and CDR2 SVGAGI come from the germline V gene. The CDR3 here is CASSYQGTSGPYEQYF. CDR3 DNA sequence: TGTGCCAGCAGTTACCAGGGGACTAGCGGTCCCTACGAGCAGTACTTC.